The T cell receptor beta chain under discussion was sequenced for a study of blood T cells in healthy people across ages. Looking at the study overall: Capturing about one barcoded beta molecule per two T cells was achieved by template switching. Study-wide results and caveats: Reliance upon unsorted PBMCs precluded definitive naive versus antigen-experienced comparison. Possibly confounding the expanded clonotype changes was the fact that donor CMV status was unknown.

Then a second PCR, running about 6 to 11 cycles, was carried out with a sample-barcoded 5' primer and a J-beta primer mix. Tags on each cDNA molecule came from a template-switch adaptor with 12 random nucleotides. TCRdb reprocessed the 5' RACE reads with MiXCR, giving one entry per CDR3 protein. There are 710,000 or so distinct CDR3 sequences in the sample; about 30% occur only once, and approximately 15% lies in the top ten. As regards this clonotype: Its antigen is not identified.

Per germline, CDR1 ENHRY and CDR2 SYGVKD. The V end lost 0 bases, the J end lost 0 bases, and 6 bases lay between the germline ends. The CDR3 consists of 14 residues. The receptor's source is a woman at least 80 years old in good health. Sequencing was done on a sample of blood. This chain connects TRBV10-3 to TRBJ2-7; D remains ambiguous. CDR3 nucleotides: TGTGCCATCAGTGAGTCGGCAGTCTCCTACGAGCAGTACTTC. It specifies CAISESAVSYEQYF.